The table lists the clone carrying this T cell receptor (beta chain) with a count of one. This sample was taken from a study of T cell changes during pregnancy in multiple sclerosis. Germline V gene data show CDR1 as LNHDA and CDR2 as SQIVND (reference sequence). V lost 6 bases to trimming and J lost 1 base, with 3 bases between them. This CDR3 has 12 residues. TCRdb's table, derived via immunoSEQ multiplex PCR, lists solely in-frame clones and lacks some. The sample carries roughly 52,000 clones, roughly 94% recorded once. This chain links TRBV19 with TRBJ2-2; no clear D. This specimen consisted of CD8+ T cells from peripheral blood mononuclear cells, obtained before pregnancy. This clonotype originated in a female donor with multiple sclerosis, enrolled in a pregnancy study. This CDR3 reads CASSGNTGELFF. The CDR3 DNA follows: TGTGCCAGTAGCGGGAACACCGGGGAGCTGTTTTTT.